Below are 3 T cell receptor beta chains sequenced from a single sample in a study of blood T cells in healthy people across ages. The authors ran a second PCR of about 6 to 11 cycles using a sample-barcoded 5' primer and a J-beta primer mix. TCRdb itself ran the 5' RACE reads through MiXCR, one entry per CDR3 protein. The sample yields around 1.5 million distinct CDR3 sequences, 30% to 35% seen once. Specimen: blood. Every receptor here comes from a young woman in good health.

J is TRBJ1-2 and V is TRBV21-1. TRBV21-1 represents a pseudogene. This CDR3 comprises 13 residues. The CDR3 sequence is CASTVNTPYGYTF. In DNA form, the CDR3 reads TGTGCCAGCACCGTAAATACTCCCTATGGCTACACCTTC.

This clonotype was seen a handful of times. The J gene is TRBJ1-5, the V gene TRBV5-6; 7 bases map to TRBD1. Germline V gene lookup returns CDR1 SGHDT and CDR2 YYEEEE. CDR3 length: 15 residues. V shed 2 bases and J 4 bases; nucleotides not matched to a gene: 6. The CDR3 DNA reads as TGTGCCAGCAGCTTTTGGGACAGCGAAAATCAGCCCCAGCATTTT. It is translated as CASSFWDSENQPQHF.

This clonotype was detected only once. The chain has TRBV6-2 or TRBV6-3 and TRBJ1-1; D remains unclear. CDR1 and CDR2 from the germline V gene are MNHEY and SVGEGT. The CDR3 has 13 amino acids. V was shortened by 0 bases and J by 4 bases, with 6 bases between the two germline ends. In DNA, the CDR3 is TGTGCCAGCAGTTACTCGAGGGTCACTGAAGCTTTCTTT. Protein product: CASSYSRVTEAFF.